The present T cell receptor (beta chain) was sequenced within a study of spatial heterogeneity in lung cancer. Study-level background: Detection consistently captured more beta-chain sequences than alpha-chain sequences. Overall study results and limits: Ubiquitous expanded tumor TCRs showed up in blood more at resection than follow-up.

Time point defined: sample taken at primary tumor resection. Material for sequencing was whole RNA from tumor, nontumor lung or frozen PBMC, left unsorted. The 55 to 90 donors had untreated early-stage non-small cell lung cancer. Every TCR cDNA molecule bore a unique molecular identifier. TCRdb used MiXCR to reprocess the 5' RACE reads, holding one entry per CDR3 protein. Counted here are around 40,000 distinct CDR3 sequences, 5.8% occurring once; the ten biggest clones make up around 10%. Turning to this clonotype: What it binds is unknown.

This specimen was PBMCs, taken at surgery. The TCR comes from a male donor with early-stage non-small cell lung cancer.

CDR3 in amino acids: CASSDQGGSYNEQFF. In nucleotides, the CDR3 is TGTGCCAGTAGCGACCAGGGGGGGTCTTACAATGAGCAGTTCTTC. The chain links TRBV19 to TRBJ2-1; D possibly uses TRBD1 or TRBD2 (7 bases each). CDR3 size: 15 residues. The V gene lost 6 bases and the J gene lost 4 bases, with 16 bases spanning the gap. Germline V gene lookup returns CDR1 LNHDA and CDR2 SQIVND (reference sequence).